These T cell receptor beta chains were read from a single sample in a study of blood T cells in healthy people across ages. TCRdb passed the 5' RACE reads through MiXCR, listing each CDR3 protein once. The sample holds 500,000 to 650,000 distinct CDR3 sequences; about 26% are singletons and the top ten take about 3.9%. The same specimen was also included in a second study, on T cells of mothers and their children.

The specimen sequenced was blood. The origin of the receptors is a boy between 2 and 10 years old in good health. CDR3s include the opening cysteine and the closing phenylalanine or tryptophan. Each record gives: D gene, clone size, V gene, J gene, CDR3 protein, CDR3 DNA. D genes are given only for firm matches. Clone size appears in some rows only: once, few, many, or a class for an expanded clone.

>-|-|TRBV12-3/TRBV12-4|TRBJ1-5
CASSLARGFQPQHF
TGTGCCAGCAGTTTGGCGAGGGGGTTTCAGCCCCAGCATTTT
>TRBD1|-|TRBV29-1|TRBJ1-4
CSVAGDRGAEKLFF
TGCAGCGTTGCCGGTGACAGGGGAGCTGAAAAACTGTTTTTT
>TRBD2|many|TRBV5-1|TRBJ2-3
CASSFSSKRGDTQYF
TGCGCCAGCAGCTTCTCTAGCAAGCGGGGAGATACGCAGTATTTT
>TRBD1|many|TRBV7-9|TRBJ2-7
CASSSPDRGTYEQYF
TGTGCCAGCAGCTCGCCGGACAGGGGAACCTACGAGCAGTACTTC
>TRBD1|few|TRBV29-1|TRBJ1-2
CSVAGGRGGYTF
TGCAGCGTTGCAGGGGGCAGAGGAGGCTACACCTTC
>-|-|TRBV7-2|TRBJ1-5
CASSRVGGPGTEHF
TGTGCCAGCAGCCGTGTAGGGGGGCCGGGAACAGAGCATTTT
>-|few|TRBV12-3/TRBV12-4|TRBJ2-5
CASKQGEGQETRYF
TGTGCCAGCAAACAGGGAGAGGGCCAAGAGACCCGGTACTTC
>-|-|TRBV7-9|TRBJ2-7
CASSLAGGRVKFF
TGTGCCAGCAGCTTAGCTGGGGGCCGAGTGAAGTTCTTC
>TRBD2|-|TRBV20-1|TRBJ2-3
CSALLAGSTDTQYF
TGCAGTGCACTGCTAGCGGGGAGCACAGATACGCAGTATTTT
>-|-|TRBV5-1|TRBJ1-1
CASSAAGMNTEAFF
TGCGCCAGCAGCGCGGCGGGGATGAACACTGAAGCTTTCTTT
>-|-|TRBV5-1|TRBJ2-5
CASSSPGAAQETQYF
TGCGCCAGCAGCTCACCAGGGGCGGCTCAAGAGACCCAGTACTTC
>TRBD2|few|TRBV9|TRBJ2-3
CASSPGGTPTDTQYF
TGTGCCAGCAGCCCGGGGGGGACACCCACAGATACGCAGTATTTT
>TRBD1|few|TRBV6-5|TRBJ2-7
CASRAGTDYEQYF
TGTGCCAGCAGGGCCGGGACAGACTACGAGCAGTACTTC